This entry features one TCR beta chain sequence. Its antigen remains undetermined. No much larger clone is present one base from it, and per-base qualities are unavailable. Each collaborating institution followed its own protocols to collect whole blood in K2EDTA tubes. Collaborator samples were shipped for TCRbeta analysis as frozen whole blood, isolated PBMCs, or DNA extracted from either sample type. This sample was taken from a study of blood T cell repertoires in COVID-19 (TCRdb year 2020). In terms of the full investigation: Collaborator samples came from the United States, Italy and Spain and covered acute and convalescent phases of COVID-19. The prospective study material was composed of cDNA or gDNA derived from T cells, B-cell-depleted T cells, or PBMCs. Subjects who had been exposed to COVID-19, were actively infected with it, or had recovered from it provided the deeply sampled blood TCRbeta repertoires that made up the dataset. A freely available public database, intended as a resource for researchers studying the immune response to SARS-CoV-2, is where the repertoires were released. The samples were drawn from the first 160 participants of the ongoing ImmuneRACE study and from 1,200 or so subjects provided by 6 global collaborators. Sample metadata almost always included a de-identified subject ID, COVID-19 status, age in years and sex. Where available, HLA class I and class II types were obtained from metadata supplied by the sample provider rather than from assay-based typing. Results the study describes overall, beyond this receptor: The amount of clinical and demographic metadata varied by source and participant and was provided uncurated.

At the junction V is shortened by 3 bases and J by 8 bases; bases outside the gene matches: 10. The cysteine opens and the phenylalanine closes a CDR3 of 16 amino acids. Only CDR3 DNA remains: 48 bases, in frame from the first base. Based on the germline V gene, the CDR1 and CDR2 sequences are SGHDT and YYEEEE. The immunoSEQ Assay, a bias-controlled multiplex PCR, was used to amplify TCRbeta CDR3 regions from genomic DNA. Per the original workflow: The number of nucleated cells in each sample was estimated by amplification of reference gene primers within the assay. To quantify the absolute abundance of each unique TCRbeta CDR3 rearrangement, sequence reads were collapsed and filtered. For each sample, productive Simpson clonality was calculated as the square root of Simpson's diversity index over productive rearrangements. TCRdb took this table from immuneACCESS and kept in-frame rearrangements with V and J called. Such tables lack part of the clones; where checked against another copy, unresolved V genes explain under half of the gap, and the rest is unexplained. V and J calls plus clone size are reproduced from that table; the DNA served to infer D and trimming. In all, the sample holds around 260,000 clones, and 75% to 90% of those were seen once. Roughly 1.9% of the sample is in the top ten clones.

Sequencing was done on a sample of peripheral blood. The rearranged chain carries TRBV5-6 and TRBJ1-6; TRBD1 agrees with 8 junctional bases. The TCR sequence derives from a man younger than 45 with active or convalescent COVID-19. This receptor carries the CDR3 CASSSGTGRQDSPLHF. The nucleotide sequence reads as follows: TGTGCCAGCAGCTCGGGGACAGGTCGGCAAGATTCACCCCTCCACTTT.